These 26 T cell receptor beta chains share one sample of origin, sequenced in a study of cytomegalovirus exposure and HLA in healthy donors. The PCR made use of 60 Vbeta and 13 Jbeta primers. Clones were read by immunoSEQ multiplex PCR, and TCRdb kept only the in-frame ones, dropping some. The data contain around 99,000 clones, over 65% of them singletons. The sample consisted of PBMCs. All receptors come from a woman between 40 and 55 years old in good health and CMV-seropositive.

The chain couples TRBV19 to TRBJ1-2; 12 bases are shared with TRBD1. The germline V gene has CDR1 LNHDA and CDR2 SQIVND (reference sequence). J was trimmed by 3 bases and V by 4 bases; bases with no gene match: 6. The CDR3 has 16 amino acids. This CDR3 reads CASSNTGTGGDYGYTF. CDR3 nucleotides: TGTGCCAGTAGTAATACCGGGACAGGGGGCGACTATGGCTACACCTTC. The full variable domain, completed using reference TRBV19 and TRBJ1-2, is DGGITQSPKYLFRKEGQNVTLSCEQNLNHDAMYWYRQDPGQGLRLIYYSQIVNDFQKGDIAEGYSVSREKKESFPLTVTSAQKNPTAFYLCASSNTGTGGDYGYTFGSGTRLTVV.

The chain links TRBV7-8 to TRBJ1-6; possibly TRBD1 for D (5 bases). V lost 0 bases to trimming and J lost 9 bases, with 21 bases between them. The CDR3 extends over 18 amino acids. Germline values: CDR1 SGHVS, CDR2 FQNEAQ. This CDR3 is CASSLAGTLDLAISPLHF. DNA for the CDR3: TGTGCCAGCAGCTTAGCAGGGACTCTGGACTTAGCTATTTCACCCCTCCACTTT. The variable domain in full, with the rest retrieved from reference TRBV7-8 and TRBJ1-6, is GAGVSQSPRYKVAKRGQDVALRCDPISGHVSLFWYQQALGQGPEFLTYFQNEAQLDKSGLPSDRFFAERPEGSVSTLKIQRTQQEDSAVYLCASSLAGTLDLAISPLHFGNGTRLTVT.

CDR3 nucleotide sequence: TGTGCCAGCAGCTCGGGACAGGGGGGCTACGAGCAGTACTTC. This codes for CASSSGQGGYEQYF. The V gene is TRBV11-3, the J gene TRBJ2-7; 11 bases are a match to TRBD1. Trimming cost V 4 bases and J 3 bases; bases outside gene matches: 2. This CDR3 is built from 14 residues. Germline values: CDR1 SGHNT, CDR2 YENEEA.

V and J are TRBV7-6 and TRBJ2-5; 8 positions agree with TRBD1. Germline trimming cut 2 bases from V and 4 bases from J; bases unmatched to any gene: 9. Germline V gene lookup returns CDR1 SGHVS and CDR2 FNYEAQ. The CDR3 is 16 amino acids. CDR3 protein: CASSLRAGTGRETQYF. DNA for the CDR3: TGTGCCAGCAGCTTAAGAGCAGGGACAGGACGAGAGACCCAGTACTTC. The full variable domain, in which reference TRBV7-6 and TRBJ2-5 provide the parts outside the CDR3, is GAGVSQSPRYKVTKRGQDVALRCDPISGHVSLYWYRQALGQGPEFLTYFNYEAQQDKSGLPNDRFSAERPEGSISTLTIQRTEQRDSAMYRCASSLRAGTGRETQYFGPGTRLLVL.

V usage is TRBV6-5 and J usage is TRBJ1-2; D is unresolved. The CDR3 is 13 residues long. Trimming took off 2 bases at V and 2 bases at J, with 6 bases between the two ends. From germline, CDR1 is MNHEY and CDR2 SVGAGI. CDR3 in DNA: TGTGCCAGCAGTTACGGAGAGAACTATGGCTACACCTTC. Protein: CASSYGENYGYTF.

The chain joins TRBV6-1 to TRBJ2-7, with D tentatively TRBD1 (6 bases). CDR1 MNHNS and CDR2 SASEGT come from the germline V gene. The V gene lost 8 bases and the J gene lost 0 bases, with 14 bases spanning the gap. The CDR3 runs to 14 residues. The CDR3 sequence is CASRKQGNSYEQYF. CDR3 DNA: TGTGCCAGCCGAAAACAGGGAAACTCCTACGAGCAGTACTTC.

This chain connects TRBV29-1 to TRBJ1-5; tentative D call: TRBD1 (5 bases). Trimming removed 5 bases at V and 6 bases at J, with 11 bases between. CDR1 and CDR2 from the germline V gene are SQVTM and ANQGSEA. The CDR3 consists of 12 residues. CDR3 region: CSVSQGGQPQHF. The CDR3 DNA reads TGCAGCGTTTCCCAGGGTGGTCAGCCCCAGCATTTT.

As to this clone: This CDR3 is also generated by other DNA sequences in the sample. The gene calls are TRBV2 and TRBJ1-1, with D perhaps matching TRBD1 (6 bases). The CDR3 spans 14 residues. V was pared by 6 bases and J by 1 base, with 12 bases between. The germline V gene encodes CDR1 SNHLY and CDR2 FYNNEI. The CDR3 sequence is CASRDRGGNTEAFF. CDR3 nucleotides: TGTGCCAGCAGGGATAGGGGGGGGAACACTGAAGCTTTCTTT.

This clone was counted once. The chain combines TRBV7-2 with TRBJ2-1, with TRBD1 matching 9 bases. Germline V lookup: CDR1 SGHTA, CDR2 FQGNSA. J was trimmed by 4 bases and V by 5 bases; bases with no gene match: 6. The CDR3 extends over 15 amino acids. The CDR3 here is CASSIEGTGYNEQFF. The CDR3 nucleotides read TGTGCCAGCAGCATAGAAGGGACAGGGTACAATGAGCAGTTCTTC.

This clone appeared a single time. V and J are TRBV29-1 and TRBJ2-6, with D possibly being TRBD1 (6 bases). Germline loops: CDR1 SQVTM, CDR2 ANQGSEA. The CDR3 totals 16 residues. V lost 2 bases, J lost 0 bases, and 11 bases lay in between. The DNA for the CDR3 is TGCAGCGTTGAAAGTGACAGGTACTCTGGGGCCAACGTCCTGACTTTC. Amino acids: CSVESDRYSGANVLTF.

This chain connects TRBV2 to TRBJ2-5, with 11 bases fitting TRBD2. In germline, CDR1 is SNHLY, CDR2 FYNNEI. The J segment lost 0 bases and the V segment lost 7 bases, leaving 4 bases of the junction unmatched. This CDR3 is 15 amino acids long. CDR3 coding DNA: TGTGCCAGCACCGGGACTAGCGGTTACCAAGAGACCCAGTACTTC. Encoded protein: CASTGTSGYQETQYF.

The rearrangement joins TRBV5-4 to TRBJ1-4, with D possibly TRBD1 on 6 matching bases. Trimming shortened V by 2 bases and J by 7 bases, and 12 bases separated the two germline ends. Germline-derived CDR1 and CDR2 are SGHNT and YYREEE (reference sequence). The CDR3 loop spans 14 amino acids. The CDR3 nucleotides are TGTGCCAGCAGCTTCCGGGACACCGGTGAAAAACTGTTTTTT. Translating gives CASSFRDTGEKLFF.

The gene calls are TRBV7-2 and TRBJ1-5; D gene ambiguous. The germline V gene encodes CDR1 SGHTA and CDR2 FQGNSA. V gave up 4 bases and J gave up 3 bases, with 16 bases separating them. This CDR3 has 16 amino acids. Here the CDR3 reads CASSWKVGGINQPQHF. The CDR3 DNA sequence: TGTGCCAGCAGCTGGAAGGTCGGCGGTATCAATCAGCCCCAGCATTTT.

The chain employs TRBV6-6 and TRBJ1-6; possibly TRBD1 for D (5 bases). V lost 11 bases and J 13 bases, leaving 27 bases between the germline ends. The CDR3 has 15 amino acids. Germline-derived CDR1 and CDR2 are MNHNY and SVGAGI (reference sequence). The CDR3 reads CAARDYVGARGPLHF. The CDR3 nucleotides are TGTGCCGCGCGAGACTATGTTGGGGCTCGGGGGCCCCTCCACTTT.

This clone was recorded a few times. V usage is TRBV30 and J usage is TRBJ1-3; D uncertain. The CDR3 length is 14 residues. V shed 3 bases and J shed 0 bases, with 9 bases lying between them. The germline V gene encodes CDR1 GTSNPN and CDR2 SVGIG (reference sequence). The CDR3 DNA follows: TGTGCCTGGAGGTACAGATCCTCTGGAAACACCATATATTTT. This gives the protein CAWRYRSSGNTIYF.

The DNA of the CDR3 is TGTGCCAGCAGCTTACAGGGTGACACTGAAGCTTTCTTT. Translated, it gives CASSLQGDTEAFF. The chain employs TRBV7-6 and TRBJ1-1; possible D gene TRBD1, 5 bases. This CDR3 has 13 residues. Trimming removed 2 bases at V and 3 bases at J, with 7 bases between. In germline, CDR1 is SGHVS, CDR2 FNYEAQ.

The chain couples TRBV9 to TRBJ1-2; TRBD1 aligns across 8 bases. The CDR3 length is 15 residues. Germline loops: CDR1 SGDLS, CDR2 YYNGEE. The ends lost 2 bases at V and 6 bases at J; junction bases unmatched: 9. The CDR3, as DNA: TGTGCCAGCAGCGTGATTGACAGGGGTCCCGATGGCTACACCTTC. Protein product: CASSVIDRGPDGYTF.

This rearrangement joins TRBV6-5 to TRBJ2-4; D remains ambiguous. CDR3 length equals 11 residues. Germline-derived CDR1 and CDR2 are MNHEY and SVGAGI. V shed 4 bases and J shed 9 bases, with 7 bases lying between them. The CDR3 loop is CASSSGGIQYF. Written as DNA, the CDR3 is TGTGCCAGCAGTTCGGGTGGCATTCAGTACTTC.

This clone was observed once. This rearrangement joins TRBV5-1 to TRBJ1-2, with 8 bases lining up with TRBD1. Losses at the gene ends were 4 bases for V and 7 bases for J; bases not matched to a gene: 6. Germline assignment: CDR1 SGHRS and CDR2 YFSETQ. CDR3 size: 13 residues. The CDR3 DNA is TGCGCCAGCAGCGAACAGGGGGAAAGTGGCTACACCTTC. Protein: CASSEQGESGYTF. Full variable domain (remainder filled in from reference TRBV5-1 and TRBJ1-2): KAGVTQTPRYLIKTRGQQVTLSCSPISGHRSVSWYQQTPGQGLQFLFEYFSETQRNKGNFPGRFSGRQFSNSRSEMNVSTLELGDSALYLCASSEQGESGYTFGSGTRLTVV.

V is TRBV29-1 and J is TRBJ1-2; D not resolved. Trimming left V 0 bases short and J 8 bases short, with 10 bases between. The CDR3 extends over 12 amino acids. Germline CDR1 and CDR2: SQVTM and ANQGSEA. DNA for the CDR3: TGCAGCGTTGAAGATCGGGGTGGGGGCTACACCTTC. Its translation: CSVEDRGGGYTF.

This chain connects TRBV19 to TRBJ1-2; possibly TRBD1 for D (6 bases). Germline assignment: CDR1 LNHDA and CDR2 SQIVND (reference sequence). V was cut by 3 bases and J by 5 bases, with 13 bases left in between. This CDR3 region has 14 residues. The DNA of the CDR3 is TGTGCCAGTAGTATCAGGACAGAAGGGTATGGCTACACCTTC. Encoded protein: CASSIRTEGYGYTF.

The chain is built from TRBV5-1 and TRBJ2-7; a weak D match, TRBD1 (6 bases). With 4 bases removed from V and 5 bases from J, the gap between germline ends came to 10 bases. The CDR3 runs 12 residues. The germline CDR1 and CDR2 sequences are SGHRS and YFSETQ. The CDR3 loop reads CASSGGHDEQYF. The CDR3 DNA reads TGCGCCAGCAGCGGGGGACATGACGAGCAGTACTTC.

The V gene is TRBV5-1, the J gene TRBJ1-1, with D perhaps matching TRBD1 (5 bases). Germline V gene sequence: CDR1 SGHRS, CDR2 YFSETQ. The CDR3 runs to 15 residues. The V end was cut by 0 bases, the J end by 2 bases, with 11 bases between. The CDR3: CASSLGGVGNTEAFF. Here the CDR3 DNA reads TGCGCCAGCAGCTTGGGGGGGGTGGGAAACACTGAAGCTTTCTTT.

This rearrangement joins TRBV20-1 to TRBJ2-5, with D unresolved. Germline V lookup: CDR1 DFQATT, CDR2 SNEGSKA (reference sequence). The CDR3 extends over 10 amino acids. Trimming took 6 bases from V and 5 from J, leaving 7 bases between them. The CDR3 DNA is TGCAGTGCCACTCACGAGACCCAGTACTTC. It encodes CSATHETQYF.

The chain carries TRBV5-8 and TRBJ1-4; 8 bases align to TRBD1. The CDR3 is 15 amino acids. Trimming at V came to 2 bases and at J to 3 bases, leaving 3 bases not matched to a gene. The germline V gene encodes CDR1 SGHTS and CDR2 YDEGEE. The CDR3 region is CASSFYRGANEKLFF. For the CDR3, the DNA is TGTGCCAGCAGCTTTTACAGGGGGGCTAATGAAAAACTGTTTTTT.

This rearrangement joins TRBV4-1 to TRBJ2-3, with 7 bases lining up with TRBD1. This CDR3 is built from 17 residues. J lost 1 base, V lost 5 bases, and 12 bases had no gene match. Germline lookup yields CDR1 MGHRA and CDR2 YSYEKL. This CDR3 reads CASSLKGQARGTDTQYF. CDR3 DNA: TGCGCCAGCAGCTTAAAAGGACAGGCGAGGGGCACAGATACGCAGTATTTT.